The sequence of this T cell receptor (beta chain) was determined in a study of graft-versus-host responses after intestinal transplantation. Study details: All recipients were given anti-thymocyte globulin induction, and tacrolimus and steroids were then administered for three to four years.

Whole-study findings and limits: Ileal or blood samples showed some GvH clones first, and such clones were also found in recipient marrow. In patients with graft-donor T cell macrochimerism, allograft graft-versus-host to host-versus-graft clonal ratios were high.

CDR3 size: 13 residues. Trimming removed 7 bases from V and 2 bases from J, with 12 bases in between. Per the germline V gene, CDR1 is MNHNY and CDR2 is SVGAGI (reference sequence). This clone is termed medium-sized. Its specificity is unknown. From the graft tissue, intraepithelial and lamina propria lymphocytes were released through processing. Generated by immunoSEQ multiplex PCR, the TCRdb table keeps only in-frame clones and is missing some. The table has roughly 11,000 clones, about 73% seen once. This rearrangement joins TRBV6-6 to TRBJ2-7; possible D gene TRBD2, 6 bases. Sequencing used ileum tissue, obtained around 150 days after intestinal transplantation. The clonotype was recovered from a human patient who received an intestinal transplant, so some T cells may come from the graft donor. The CDR3 nucleotides read TGTGCCAGCACAATAGCGGCCACCTACGAGCAGTACTTC. It codes for CASTIAATYEQYF.